This T cell receptor (beta chain) was profiled in a study of response to subunit inactivated influenza vaccine. The study's findings and limits: Each seasonal flu vaccination may recruit only limited new T cells, authors suggested.

This clonotype came up many times. Its target is not known. MiXCR, applied by TCRdb to the RT-PCR reads, yields one record per CDR3 protein. This table has fewer than 400,000 distinct CDR3 sequences, around a fifth appearing once. The source material was PBMCs from blood, sampled 21 months after vaccination. The clonotype originates from a man aged 50-75 years who received an inactivated influenza vaccine.

The CDR3 here is CASYSVQGLEQFF. The CDR3 region has the DNA TGTGCCAGTTATAGCGTCCAGGGGCTCGAGCAGTTCTTC. The chain couples TRBV6-1 to TRBJ2-1, with D possibly matching TRBD1 (6 bases). The CDR3 totals 13 residues. Germline CDR1 is MNHNS and CDR2 is SASEGT. With 9 bases removed from V and 10 bases from J, the gap between germline ends came to 19 bases.